This is a list of T cell receptor beta chains from one sample in a study of beta chain features in type 1 diabetes. Produced via immunoSEQ multiplex PCR; TCRdb's table is partial and in-frame only. The table has around 240,000 clones, 9% to 10% seen once. The specimen was naive CD4+ T cells from blood. The receptors derive from a woman younger than 30 in good health. Both conserved end residues are trimmed from each CDR3. Fields, in order: J gene, V gene, CDR3 protein.

TRBJ2-3	TRBV11-3	ASSLAGGRDTQY
TRBJ1-5	TRBV9	ASSRVGNSNQPQH
TRBJ1-3	TRBV11-2	ASSSRSGPSGDTIY
-	TRBV28	ASSPGGKAAYEQY
TRBJ2-5	TRBV29-1	SVETSGGQETQY
TRBJ1-5	TRBV6-6	ASSLVEGNQPQH
TRBJ2-4	TRBV19	ASRPTGGTAKNIQY
TRBJ2-7	TRBV21-1	ASSKRHRAGYEQY
TRBJ2-5	TRBV2	ASTPQGARRTQY
TRBJ2-6	TRBV11-2	ASSLDVVAGTYSGANVLT
TRBJ1-1	TRBV5-4	ASSLRGTEAF
TRBJ1-1	TRBV18	ASSPGAGDTEAF
TRBJ2-3	TRBV9	ASSPRGVGTDTQY
TRBJ2-3	TRBV19	ASSIRRRSPADTQY
TRBJ2-1	TRBV15	ATSIAGGGREQF
TRBJ2-7	TRBV27	AIKREAYEQY
TRBJ2-2	TRBV9	ASSLLAGKRSGELF
TRBJ1-1	TRBV6-1	ASSPVGAGEAF
TRBJ1-1	TRBV28	ASSSPQGPNTEAF
TRBJ2-7	TRBV11-2	ASSLEREAGAD